This T cell receptor beta chain comes out of a study of control samples from healthy donors and cancer patients. The CDR3 sequence is 11 residues long. The V gene lost 2 bases and the J gene lost 9 bases, with 10 bases spanning the gap. The germline V gene encodes CDR1 SQVTM and CDR2 ANQGSEA. Sequenced by immunoSEQ multiplex PCR; TCRdb stores in-frame clones only, minus some. The repertoire has over 150,000 clones, around 94% of them found once; the top ten carry 11% to 15%. This sequence originates from a man between 60 and 70 years old with colorectal cancer. This chain links TRBV29-1 with TRBJ2-5; tentative D call: TRBD2 (5 bases). Sequenced sample: PBMCs. CDR3 bases: TGCAGCGTTGAACGAAAGGAGGCCCAGTACTTC. Protein sequence: CSVERKEAQYF.